The 20 T cell receptor beta chains listed next were all sequenced from one sample in a study of identical twins. TCRdb re-analysed the 5' RACE reads in MiXCR, keeping a single row per CDR3 protein. The table shows 500,000 to 650,000 distinct CDR3 sequences, with just over 7% occurring only once. These records were also assigned to another study, of yellow fever vaccine responses in identical twins.

Source material: PBMCs. These receptor sequences come from a woman in her late teens or twenties in good health.

The chain couples TRBV18 to TRBJ1-1, with 8 nucleotides matching TRBD1. J gave up 8 bases and V 2 bases, and 4 bases lay outside the gene matches. This CDR3 has 13 amino acids. CDR1 KGHSH and CDR2 LQKENI come from the germline V gene. The CDR3 loop reads CASSPMTGDEAFF. In DNA, the CDR3 is TGTGCCAGCTCACCAATGACAGGGGACGAAGCTTTCTTT.

This chain links TRBV20-1 with TRBJ2-7; 8 bases align to TRBD1. Germline assignment: CDR1 DFQATT and CDR2 SNEGSKA (reference sequence). CDR3 length: 14 residues. V dropped 5 bases and J dropped 5; count of bases not matched to a gene: 11. The CDR3 region has the DNA TGCAGTGCTGAGGACAGGGAAATAAGGAACGAGCAGTACGTC. Translating it yields CSAEDREIRNEQYV.

This clonotype appeared many times. The chain has TRBV20-1 and TRBJ1-2; no clear D. Deletions cut 3 bases from V and 5 bases from J, with 7 bases between. The CDR3 has 11 residues. Germline loops: CDR1 DFQATT, CDR2 SNEGSKA (reference sequence). The CDR3 coding sequence is TGCAGTGCTAGCAACGGTTATGGCTACACCTTC. Its translation is CSASNGYGYTF.

This clonotype was seen at least ten times. The CDR3 bases are TGTGCCAGCAGCCAACAAACAGGGTACACTGAAGCTTTCTTT. The encoded protein is CASSQQTGYTEAFF. This chain uses TRBV7-2 with TRBJ1-1; possible D gene TRBD1, 6 bases. The CDR3 is 14 amino acids. V lost 5 bases and J lost 3, with 13 bases in between. Germline values: CDR1 SGHTA, CDR2 FQGNSA.

In its sample, this clonotype was seen many times. This chain uses TRBV12-3 or TRBV12-4 with TRBJ2-7; 8 bases agree with TRBD2. The CDR3 has 15 amino acids. The J segment lost 6 bases and the V segment lost 10 bases, leaving 17 bases of the junction unmatched. The chain's CDR3 is CAIGTLGLGLGEQYF. Here the CDR3 DNA reads TGTGCCATTGGAACATTGGGACTAGGACTTGGCGAGCAGTACTTC.

This sequence joins TRBV20-1 and TRBJ1-2, with no clear D. CDR3 length: 13 residues. CDR1 DFQATT and CDR2 SNEGSKA come from the germline V gene (reference sequence). V gave up 1 base and J gave up 2 bases, with 8 bases separating them. The DNA for the CDR3 is TGCAGTGCTAGAGGTGGTGGGAACTATGGCTACACCTTC. Translated, it gives CSARGGGNYGYTF.

This clonotype was found many times. This chain links TRBV7-2 with TRBJ1-5; no clear D. The CDR3 contains 15 residues. V lost 1 base to trimming and J lost 3 bases, with 10 bases between them. Germline values: CDR1 SGHTA, CDR2 FQGNSA. The CDR3 DNA follows: TGTGCCAGCAGCTTAGATCAGGCCCCCAATCAGCCCCAGCATTTT. It translates to CASSLDQAPNQPQHF.

The chain has TRBV20-1 and TRBJ2-1; 7 positions agree with TRBD2. Losses at the gene ends were 6 bases for V and 3 bases for J; bases not matched to a gene: 5. Germline CDR1 and CDR2: DFQATT and SNEGSKA (reference sequence). There are 13 residues in the CDR3. In nucleotides, the CDR3 is TGCAGTGCCAGTGAGCGGGGCTACAATGAGCAGTTCTTC. Translation gives CSASERGYNEQFF.

V gene TRBV6-1 combines with J gene TRBJ2-5; 7 bases align to TRBD1. The germline gives CDR1 MNHNS, CDR2 SASEGT. This CDR3 region has 13 residues. The trim removed 9 bases at V and 5 bases at J, leaving 9 bases unmatched. CDR3 bases: TGTGCCAGTTCACCGACAGGGTTTGAGACCCAGTACTTC. Translation: CASSPTGFETQYF.

This clonotype was seen at least ten times. This chain uses TRBV12-3 or TRBV12-4 with TRBJ2-3, with a possible D match to TRBD2 (6 bases). The CDR3 totals 14 residues. Trimming shortened V by 6 bases and J by 4 bases, and 14 bases separated the two germline ends. CDR3 in DNA: TGTGCCAGCAGCTCGGGGGTGGGCGCAGATACGCAGTATTTT. It codes for CASSSGVGADTQYF.

This clonotype was seen repeatedly, ten times or more. V gene TRBV2 combines with J gene TRBJ1-1; TRBD1 is a possible D gene (6 bases). Trimming cost V 9 bases and J 8 bases, with 16 bases left between them. Per the germline V gene, CDR1 is SNHLY and CDR2 is FYNNEI. CDR3 length equals 12 residues. CDR3 nucleotide sequence: TGTGCCAGTTTGACAGGCCGCGCCGAAGCTTTCTTT. This sequence encodes CASLTGRAEAFF.

This clonotype has a count of ten or more. The J gene is TRBJ2-3, the V gene TRBV20-1, with 10 bases identical to TRBD2. Germline loops: CDR1 DFQATT, CDR2 SNEGSKA (reference sequence). J gave up 3 bases and V 4 bases, and 13 bases lay outside the gene matches. CDR3 length equals 17 residues. This CDR3 is CSATEVVAGGGTDTQYF. The CDR3 region has the DNA TGCAGTGCTACCGAGGTGGTAGCGGGAGGTGGTACAGATACGCAGTATTTT.

In its sample, this clonotype was seen a few times. The chain uses TRBV2 and TRBJ2-7; 8 bases map to TRBD1. CDR1 SNHLY and CDR2 FYNNEI come from the germline V gene. This CDR3 contains 14 residues. With 7 bases clipped from V and 6 bases from J, the junction kept 11 bases outside the gene matches. The CDR3 sequence: CASTTDRAWGEQYF. The DNA of the CDR3 is TGTGCCAGCACTACGGACAGGGCCTGGGGCGAGCAGTACTTC.

There are many counts of this clonotype. The chain employs TRBV5-1 and TRBJ1-1; D is undetermined. Trimming removed 2 bases from V and 1 base from J, with 9 bases in between. Germline loops: CDR1 SGHRS, CDR2 YFSETQ. This CDR3 comprises 14 residues. The CDR3 bases are TGCGCCAGCAGCTTTTCAGACCAGAACACTGAAGCTTTCTTT. It translates to CASSFSDQNTEAFF.

This clonotype was observed at least ten times. The gene calls are TRBV5-1 and TRBJ2-1, with 8 bases aligning to TRBD2. CDR3 length: 15 amino acids. J gave up 0 bases and V 2 bases, and 1 base lay outside the gene matches. Germline CDR1 and CDR2: SGHRS and YFSETQ. The CDR3 sequence is CASSLAGVSYNEQFF. CDR3 coding DNA: TGCGCCAGCAGCTTAGCGGGAGTCTCCTACAATGAGCAGTTCTTC.

This clonotype was detected ten times or more. The chain employs TRBV5-1 and TRBJ2-3; 9 nucleotides agree with TRBD2. The V gene end was trimmed by 3 bases and the J gene end by 3 bases; junction bases not matched to a gene: 11. This CDR3 comprises 17 residues. CDR1 and CDR2 (germline): SGHRS, YFSETQ. The CDR3 DNA follows: TGCGCCAGCAGCTCACCCCCTAGCGGGATTGGAACAGATACGCAGTATTTT. Protein sequence: CASSSPPSGIGTDTQYF.

The V gene is TRBV5-1, the J gene TRBJ2-3; D gene unclear. V lost 4 bases and J lost 2, with 11 bases in between. This CDR3 comprises 14 residues. The V gene's germline CDR1 is SGHRS and CDR2 YFSETQ. CDR3 bases: TGCGCCAGCAGCAGTACAGCCAACACAGATACGCAGTATTTT. Its translation: CASSSTANTDTQYF.

This clonotype was seen repeatedly, ten times or more. The rearrangement uses TRBV21-1 and TRBJ2-5; the tabulated D call, TRBD2, remains unverified against the DNA. TRBV21-1 constitutes a pseudogene. CDR3 size: 17 residues. CDR3 region: CASSQGLAGGSQETQYF. DNA of the CDR3: TGTGCCAGCAGCCAGGGACTAGCGGGGGGGTCCCAAGAGACCCAGTACTTC.

This chain uses TRBV7-3 with TRBJ2-1, with 7 bases lining up with TRBD2. V dropped 5 bases and J dropped 10; count of bases not matched to a gene: 8. The germline V gene encodes CDR1 SGHTA and CDR2 FQGTGA. This CDR3 spans 13 amino acids. CDR3 coding DNA: TGTGCCAGCAGCCTCCGGGACTACCGGGAGCAGTTCTTC. It is translated as CASSLRDYREQFF.

A few counts support this clonotype. CDR3 protein: CASSLAHSTSTDTQYF. The DNA of the CDR3 is TGTGCCAGCAGCTTAGCCCATTCGACTAGCACAGATACGCAGTATTTT. This rearrangement joins TRBV11-3 to TRBJ2-3; D remains ambiguous. Germline V gives CDR1 SGHNT, CDR2 YENEEA. Trimming took off 1 base at V and 0 bases at J, with 11 bases between the two ends. The CDR3 totals 16 residues.